The rows below give T cell receptor beta chains drawn from one sample of a study of T cell repertoires in ileal Crohn's disease. Data came from immunoSEQ multiplex PCR; TCRdb stores just in-frame clones and leaves some out. The sample contains about 62,000 clones, less than 90% of which appear only once. The sequenced sample consisted of ileal tissue. These receptors were taken from an adult with Crohn's disease. CDR3s include the opening cysteine and the closing phenylalanine or tryptophan.

j_call	v_call	cdr3_aa
TRBJ2-7	TRBV7-9	CASSLERGDRETYEQYF
TRBJ1-1	TRBV7-9	CASSRTGAGGENTEAFF
TRBJ1-5	TRBV19	CASRTGGNSNQPQHF
TRBJ1-2	TRBV2	CASSEGYSPGGYTF
TRBJ1-1	TRBV6-5	CASSYRPLRGNTEAFF
TRBJ2-7	TRBV11-3	CASSLYSSDPPSYF
TRBJ2-1	TRBV5-1	CASSSLGLAGTNEQFF
TRBJ2-1	TRBV12-5	CASAPWGLDNEQFF
TRBJ2-7	TRBV4-1	CASSREPSQSSYEQYF
TRBJ1-2	TRBV5-6	CASSRYDRGENYGYTF
TRBJ2-3	TRBV28	CASSLGSGTQYF
TRBJ1-2	TRBV6-4	CASSQGGAYGYTF
TRBJ2-5	TRBV5-1	CASTIQGVVVETQYF
TRBJ1-5	TRBV6-1	CASSSLGRSNQPQHF
TRBJ1-1	TRBV4-3	CASSQLRVTEAFF
TRBJ1-2	TRBV15	CATSRVIGELYTF
TRBJ2-7	TRBV30	CAWSPNSYEQYF
TRBJ1-5	TRBV27	CASNIGPQGVQPQHF
TRBJ2-5	TRBV11-3	CASSLRRGRTIQETQYF
TRBJ2-1	TRBV6-1	CASSGDRGWGNEQFF
TRBJ1-5	TRBV28	CASSLRAGGNQPQHF
TRBJ2-1	TRBV9	CASSVDSSYNEQFF
TRBJ1-2	TRBV28	CASSVIRGTYGYTF
TRBJ1-2	TRBV29-1	CSVESRGGYTF
TRBJ1-6	TRBV14	CASSWTGEGSPLHF
TRBJ1-2	TRBV5-4	CASSLDPGGGYTF